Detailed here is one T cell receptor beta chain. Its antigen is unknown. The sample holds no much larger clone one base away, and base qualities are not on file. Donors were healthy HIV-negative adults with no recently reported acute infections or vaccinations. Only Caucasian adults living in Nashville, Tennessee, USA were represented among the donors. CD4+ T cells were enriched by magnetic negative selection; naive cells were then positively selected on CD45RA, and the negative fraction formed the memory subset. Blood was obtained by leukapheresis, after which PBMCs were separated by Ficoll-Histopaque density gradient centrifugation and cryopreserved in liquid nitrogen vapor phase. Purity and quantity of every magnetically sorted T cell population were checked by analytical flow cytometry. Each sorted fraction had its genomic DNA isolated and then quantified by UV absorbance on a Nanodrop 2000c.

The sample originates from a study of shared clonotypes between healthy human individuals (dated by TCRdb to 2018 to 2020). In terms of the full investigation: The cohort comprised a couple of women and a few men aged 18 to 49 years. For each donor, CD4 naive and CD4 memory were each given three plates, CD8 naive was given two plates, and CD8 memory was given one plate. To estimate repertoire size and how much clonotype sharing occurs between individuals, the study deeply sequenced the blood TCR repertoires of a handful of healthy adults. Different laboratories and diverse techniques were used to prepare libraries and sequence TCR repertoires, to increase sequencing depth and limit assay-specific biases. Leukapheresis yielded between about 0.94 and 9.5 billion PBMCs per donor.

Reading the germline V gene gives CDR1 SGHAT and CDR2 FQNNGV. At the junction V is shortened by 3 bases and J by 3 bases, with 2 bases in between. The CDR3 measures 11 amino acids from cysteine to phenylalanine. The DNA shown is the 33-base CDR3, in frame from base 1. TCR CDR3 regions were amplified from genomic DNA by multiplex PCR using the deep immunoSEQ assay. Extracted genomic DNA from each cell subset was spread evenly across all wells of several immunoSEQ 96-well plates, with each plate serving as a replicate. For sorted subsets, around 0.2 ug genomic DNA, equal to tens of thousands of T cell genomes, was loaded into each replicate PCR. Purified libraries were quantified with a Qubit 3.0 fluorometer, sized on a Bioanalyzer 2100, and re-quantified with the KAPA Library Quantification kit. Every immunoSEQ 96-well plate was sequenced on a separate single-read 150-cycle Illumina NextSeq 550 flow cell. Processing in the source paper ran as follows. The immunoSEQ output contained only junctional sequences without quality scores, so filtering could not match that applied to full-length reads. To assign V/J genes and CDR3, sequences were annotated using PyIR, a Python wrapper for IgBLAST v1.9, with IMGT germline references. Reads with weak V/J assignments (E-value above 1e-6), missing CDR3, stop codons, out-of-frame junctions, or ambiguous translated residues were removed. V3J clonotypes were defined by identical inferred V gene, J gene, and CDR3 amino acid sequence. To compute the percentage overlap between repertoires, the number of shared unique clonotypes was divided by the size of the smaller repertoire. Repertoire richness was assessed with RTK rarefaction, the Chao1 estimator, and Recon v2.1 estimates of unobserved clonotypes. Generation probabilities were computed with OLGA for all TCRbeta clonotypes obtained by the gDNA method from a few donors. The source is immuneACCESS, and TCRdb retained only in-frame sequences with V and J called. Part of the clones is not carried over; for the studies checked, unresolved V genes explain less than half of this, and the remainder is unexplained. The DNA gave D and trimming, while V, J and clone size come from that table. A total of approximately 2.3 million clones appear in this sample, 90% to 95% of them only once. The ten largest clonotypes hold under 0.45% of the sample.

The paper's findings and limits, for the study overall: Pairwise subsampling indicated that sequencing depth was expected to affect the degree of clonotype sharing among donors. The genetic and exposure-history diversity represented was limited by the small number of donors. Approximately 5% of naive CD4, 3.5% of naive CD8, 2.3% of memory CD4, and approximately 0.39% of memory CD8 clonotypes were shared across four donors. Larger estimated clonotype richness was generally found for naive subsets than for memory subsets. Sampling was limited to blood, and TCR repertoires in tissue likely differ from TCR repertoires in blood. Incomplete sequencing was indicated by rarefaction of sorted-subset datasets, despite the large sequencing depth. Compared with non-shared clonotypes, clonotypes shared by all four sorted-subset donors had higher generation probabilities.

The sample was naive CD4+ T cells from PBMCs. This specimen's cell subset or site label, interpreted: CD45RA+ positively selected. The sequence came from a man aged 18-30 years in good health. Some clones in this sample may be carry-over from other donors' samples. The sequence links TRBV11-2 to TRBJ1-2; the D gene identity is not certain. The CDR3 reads CASSLDYGYTF. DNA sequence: TGTGCCAGCAGCTTGGACTATGGCTACACCTTC.